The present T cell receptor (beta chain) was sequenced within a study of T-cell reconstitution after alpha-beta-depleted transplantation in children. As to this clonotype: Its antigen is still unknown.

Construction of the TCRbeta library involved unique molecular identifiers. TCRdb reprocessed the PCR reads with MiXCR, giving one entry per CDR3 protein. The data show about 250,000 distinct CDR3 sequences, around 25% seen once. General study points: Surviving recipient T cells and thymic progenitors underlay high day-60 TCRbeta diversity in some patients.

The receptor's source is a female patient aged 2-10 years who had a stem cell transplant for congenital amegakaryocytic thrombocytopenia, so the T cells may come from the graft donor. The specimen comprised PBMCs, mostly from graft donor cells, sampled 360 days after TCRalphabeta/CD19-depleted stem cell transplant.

CDR3: CSARQGVGNEQFF. The CDR3 DNA follows: TGCAGTGCCCGACAGGGGGTAGGCAATGAGCAGTTCTTC. This rearrangement joins TRBV20-1 to TRBJ2-1; TRBD1 agrees at 9 bases. V lost 6 bases and J lost 6; bases outside the gene matches: 6. The V gene's germline CDR1 is DFQATT and CDR2 SNEGSKA (reference sequence). The CDR3 runs to 13 residues.